The source of this TCR beta chain is a study of cytomegalovirus exposure and HLA in healthy donors. Here immunoSEQ multiplex PCR was the method, and the copy in TCRdb shows in-frame clones only, minus some. The table includes 45,000 to 55,000 clones, just over 85% detected once. Germline V gene lookup returns CDR1 LNHNV and CDR2 YYDKDF (reference sequence). Losses at the gene ends were 10 bases for V and 6 bases for J; bases not matched to a gene: 4. This CDR3 contains 12 residues. This clone came up once. The antigen remains unidentified. Regarding the study as a whole: TCR beta chains numbering 150 to 200 were designated cytomegalovirus-associated. The TCR clusters that emerged in the first cohort tended, a later analysis found, to co-occur in the approximately 110 validation repertoires.

V is TRBV15 and J is TRBJ2-7; 12 positions match TRBD2. What was sequenced was PBMCs. The clonotype comes from a woman aged 25-40 years in good health and CMV-seronegative. For the CDR3, the DNA is TGTGCCAAACTAGCGGGAGGAGGCGAGCAGTACTTC. It codes for CAKLAGGGEQYF. Full variable domain (rest looked up from reference TRBV15 and TRBJ2-7): DAMVIQNPRYQVTQFGKPVTLSCSQTLNHNVMYWYQQKSSQAPKLLFHYYDKDFNNEADTPDNFQSRRPNTSFCFLDIRSPGLGDTAMYLCAKLAGGGEQYFGPGTRLTVT.